A selection of T cell receptor beta chains follows, all from one sample in a study of blood T cell repertoires in COVID-19. Some clones are missing from TCRdb's copy, which holds only in-frame ones; the method was immunoSEQ multiplex PCR. The repertoire includes more than 250,000 clones, around 85% of them detected once, and 5.5% to 7% sits in the top ten. The source material was PBMCs or T cells enriched from blood (not recorded which). These receptors all stem from a woman in her thirties or forties who had recovered from COVID-19. CDR3s include the opening cysteine and the closing phenylalanine or tryptophan. The D gene is left open where the match is weak. Part of the rows lack a size; the others show once, few, many or a class for expanded clones.

V	size	D	J	DNA	CDR3
TRBV19	NA	NA	TRBJ2-3	TGTGCCAGTAGGAGGGCCTGGGTCGATACGCAGTATTTT	CASRRAWVDTQYF
TRBV3-1/TRBV3-2	NA	NA	TRBJ1-1	TGTGCCAGCAGCCAAAACCCTCTGGGGGCAGCTGAAGCTTTCTTT	CASSQNPLGAAEAFF
TRBV7-2	NA	TRBD1	TRBJ1-1	TGTGCCAGCAGCCCGGACAGGGACACTGAAGCTTTCTTT	CASSPDRDTEAFF
TRBV30	NA	NA	TRBJ1-1	TGTGCCTGGAGTAAACCTAGGAGGGTAGCTTTCTTT	CAWSKPRRVAFF
TRBV6-5	NA	TRBD1	TRBJ1-1	TGTGCCAGCAGTTACTTCCCGACAGGGGGCGCGACTGAAGCTTTCTTT	CASSYFPTGGATEAFF
TRBV7-2	NA	NA	TRBJ2-5	TGTGCCAGCAGCTTAGCACCCGGGACATCGTACCAAGAGACCCAGTACTTC	CASSLAPGTSYQETQYF
TRBV5-5	NA	TRBD2	TRBJ2-1	TGTGCCAGCAGTTCGGGACTAACGGGCTACAATGAGCAGTTCTTC	CASSSGLTGYNEQFF
TRBV15	NA	NA	TRBJ1-1	TGTGCCACCAGCAGAGACCCTGGCGGTAACACTGAAGCTTTCTTT	CATSRDPGGNTEAFF
TRBV19	NA	NA	TRBJ1-6	TGTGCCAGTAGTATAGGGCAGGCGAAGTCGAAACCCCTCCACTTT	CASSIGQAKSKPLHF
TRBV3-1/TRBV3-2	NA	TRBD1	TRBJ2-7	TGTGCCAGCAGCCGCGCCGGGACAGGGATACACGAGCAGTACTTC	CASSRAGTGIHEQYF
TRBV13	NA	NA	TRBJ2-3	TGTGCCAGCAGCCCCTTCGGTGGAGGAGGCACAGATACGCAGTATTTT	CASSPFGGGGTDTQYF
TRBV5-1	NA	TRBD2	TRBJ2-3	TGCGCCAGCAGGCTAGCGGGCCCATCCACAGATACGCAGTATTTT	CASRLAGPSTDTQYF
TRBV28	NA	TRBD1	TRBJ2-1	TGTGCCAGCAGTCCATTCCGGGACAGGGGTTACAATGAGCAGTTCTTC	CASSPFRDRGYNEQFF
TRBV6-5	NA	NA	TRBJ1-2	TGTGCCAGCAGCGCCCAGGGAAATGATGGCTACACCTTC	CASSAQGNDGYTF
TRBV19	NA	TRBD1	TRBJ1-2	TGTGCCAGTAGTCCCCGGGACAGGGGGCGCGGTAACTATGGCTACACCTTC	CASSPRDRGRGNYGYTF
TRBV7-2	few	TRBD2	TRBJ2-5	TGTGCCAGCAGCCTGACCGGGACTAGCGGGAGGGCGGGGACCCAGTACTTC	CASSLTGTSGRAGTQYF
TRBV3-1/TRBV3-2	NA	NA	TRBJ1-4	TGTGCCAGCAGCCGAATAGGCAGGGATGAAAAACTGTTTTTT	CASSRIGRDEKLFF
TRBV7-9	NA	NA	TRBJ1-2	TGTGCCAGCAGCTTATTCCAGAACTATGGCTACACCTTC	CASSLFQNYGYTF
TRBV5-1	NA	NA	TRBJ1-3	TGCGCCAGCAGCGGCGGGGGCGCGAGTGGAAACACCATATATTTT	CASSGGGASGNTIYF
TRBV28	NA	TRBD2	TRBJ2-1	TGTGCCAGCAGCCCGGGAGGAAAGTACAATGAGCAGTTCTTC	CASSPGGKYNEQFF
TRBV27	NA	TRBD1	TRBJ1-5	TGTGCCAGCAGTTTATCGGGGACAGGGGGCAATCAGCCCCAGCATTTT	CASSLSGTGGNQPQHF
TRBV7-2	NA	TRBD1	TRBJ2-5	TGTGCCAGCAGCTTATCAGGGGGAGAGACCCAGTACTTC	CASSLSGGETQYF
TRBV7-9	NA	TRBD1	TRBJ1-2	TGTGCCAGCACCCCCGCCCGGACAGGGGGCATCTATGGCTACACCTTC	CASTPARTGGIYGYTF
TRBV5-1	NA	NA	TRBJ2-3	TGCGCCAGCAGCTTGGGCAGGGCTAGCACAGATACGCAGTATTTT	CASSLGRASTDTQYF
TRBV3-1/TRBV3-2	once	NA	TRBJ1-4	TGTGCCAGCAGCCACGGGGGGGAAAAACTGTTTTTT	CASSHGGEKLFF
TRBV2	NA	TRBD2	TRBJ2-7	TGTGCCAGCAGGCGGGAGGGATACGAGCAGTACTTC	CASRREGYEQYF
TRBV9	NA	NA	TRBJ1-6	TGTGCCAGCAGCGTAGCCAGGGGCGGTTCACCCCTCCACTTT	CASSVARGGSPLHF
TRBV6-2/TRBV6-3	NA	NA	TRBJ2-3	TGTGCCAGCAGTTACATCTGGGGCCCGAGAGATACGCAGTATTTT	CASSYIWGPRDTQYF
TRBV29-1	NA	TRBD2	TRBJ2-4	TGCAGCGTTGGCGGGCTAGCGGGAGTAAACAAAAACATTCAGTACTTC	CSVGGLAGVNKNIQYF
TRBV2	once	NA	TRBJ2-5	TGTGCCAGCAGGGCGAGACTGATCCAAGAGACCCAGTACTTC	CASRARLIQETQYF
TRBV18	once	TRBD1	TRBJ1-3	TGTGCCAGCTCACCACGGACAGGTCTCTCTGGAAACACCATATATTTT	CASSPRTGLSGNTIYF
TRBV7-9	NA	NA	TRBJ1-2	TGTGCCAGCAGCCCCATGGTGGCGGGGCGTGGCTACACCTTC	CASSPMVAGRGYTF
TRBV7-9	NA	TRBD1	TRBJ2-3	TGTGCCAGCACCACAGGGGGAGTTCCAGATACGCAGTATTTT	CASTTGGVPDTQYF
TRBV5-1	NA	NA	TRBJ2-3	TGCGCCAGCAGCCCGGGACTGAGCACAGATACGCAGTATTTT	CASSPGLSTDTQYF
TRBV5-1	NA	NA	TRBJ1-3	TGCGCCAGCAGCTCAGTTACAGGGCTCTCTGGAAACACCATATATTTT	CASSSVTGLSGNTIYF
TRBV19	NA	TRBD1	TRBJ1-4	TGTGCCAGTAGGCCGGGACAGGGAGCCACTAATGAAAAACTGTTTTTT	CASRPGQGATNEKLFF
TRBV23-1	NA	NA	TRBJ2-7	TGCGCCAGCCCCACCCCCACTACTAGCAACGAGCAGTACTTC	CASPTPTTSNEQYF
TRBV28	few	NA	TRBJ1-4	TGTGCCAGCACTCTTAATGAAAAACTGTTTTTT	CASTLNEKLFF
TRBV18	NA	NA	TRBJ1-5	TGTGCCAGCTCAGAAACTTTAGAAGCGTCCATGCATTTT	CASSETLEASMHF
TRBV7-3	NA	TRBD2	TRBJ2-7	TGTGCCAGCAGCTTAAATCCAGCGGGCGGGGGCGAGCAGTACTTC	CASSLNPAGGGEQYF
TRBV7-9	NA	TRBD1	TRBJ2-7	TGTGCCAGCAGCACGGTGCGTCAGGGGGTCAACGAGCAGTACTTC	CASSTVRQGVNEQYF
TRBV19	NA	NA	TRBJ1-3	TGTGCCAGTAGTATTTTGGGGGCTGCTGGAAACACCATATATTTT	CASSILGAAGNTIYF
TRBV7-2	NA	TRBD2	TRBJ2-5	TGTGCCAGCAGCTTAGTTAGCGGGTTAGAGACCCAGTACTTC	CASSLVSGLETQYF
TRBV6-2/TRBV6-3	NA	TRBD1	TRBJ1-2	TGTGCCAGCAGTGCCACAGGGGGGACGCTTCGTGGCTACACCTTC	CASSATGGTLRGYTF
TRBV7-8	NA	TRBD1	TRBJ2-5	TGTGCCAGCAGCTTGGGGTTCCGGGACAGGGGTTTGGTGGAGACCCAGTACTTC	CASSLGFRDRGLVETQYF
TRBV6-2/TRBV6-3	NA	NA	TRBJ2-5	TGTGCCAGCAGTGACCCCGCAGGAAACCAAGAGACCCAGTACTTC	CASSDPAGNQETQYF
TRBV5-8	NA	TRBD2	TRBJ2-3	TGTGCCAGCAGCCCGCGACTAGCGGGAAGCACAGATACGCAGTATTTT	CASSPRLAGSTDTQYF
TRBV30	few	NA	TRBJ1-1	TGTGCCTGGAGTGCCAAATTAGTCCGGAACACTGAAGCTTTCTTT	CAWSAKLVRNTEAFF
TRBV3-1/TRBV3-2	NA	NA	TRBJ2-2	TGTGCCAGCAGCCTAGTCACCGGGGAGCTGTTTTTT	CASSLVTGELFF
TRBV7-2	few	NA	TRBJ2-5	TGTGCCACATCGGGAGGAGGGGGCCAAGAGACCCAGTACTTC	CATSGGGGQETQYF
TRBV2	NA	NA	TRBJ2-5	TGTGCCAGCAGCGAAGAACATGAAGAGACCCAGTACTTC	CASSEEHEETQYF
TRBV2	NA	TRBD1	TRBJ1-1	TGTGCCAGCACCGAGACAGGGGTGAACACTGAAGCTTTCTTT	CASTETGVNTEAFF
TRBV2	NA	TRBD1	TRBJ2-1	TGTGCCAGCAGAGGGACAGGCCATTCCTACAATGAGCAGTTCTTC	CASRGTGHSYNEQFF
TRBV2	NA	TRBD2	TRBJ2-5	TGTGCCAGCAGCGGCGGGGGAGTGCACCAAGAGACCCAGTACTTC	CASSGGGVHQETQYF
TRBV30	NA	TRBD1	TRBJ1-6	TGTGCCTGGACAGGGGGCGCAAATTCACCCCTCCACTTT	CAWTGGANSPLHF
TRBV28	NA	NA	TRBJ2-7	TGTGCCAGCGGGCTCAGTTACTACGAGCAGTACTTC	CASGLSYYEQYF